One sample yielded the 3 T cell receptor beta chains listed below, sequenced in a study of CD8+ T cells in alopecia areata. cDNA prepared by RNA extraction and subsequent reverse transcription served as the template for sequencing. Assay: immunoSEQ multiplex PCR; the TCRdb copy retains only in-frame clones and omits some. The sample contains 150,000 to 200,000 clones, 55% of which appear only once. Sequenced sample: CD4+ T cells sorted from blood. These receptors all stem from a human donor in good health.

The chain combines TRBV11-2 with TRBJ2-4, with 11 bases lining up with TRBD2. Germline V gene sequence: CDR1 SGHAT, CDR2 FQNNGV. Trimming removed 2 bases from V and 9 bases from J; junction bases left unmatched: 6. This CDR3 region has 15 residues. Here the CDR3 reads CASSLILAGDVIQYF. DNA for the CDR3: TGTGCCAGCAGCTTAATACTAGCGGGAGATGTCATTCAGTACTTC.

The chain uses TRBV29-1 and TRBJ2-7; D not certain. The CDR3 runs 10 residues. CDR1 and CDR2 (germline): SQVTM, ANQGSEA. V lost 4 bases to trimming and J lost 6 bases, with 7 bases between them. This chain's CDR3 is CSVADAEQYF. In DNA form, the CDR3 reads TGCAGCGTTGCTGACGCCGAGCAGTACTTC.

V gene TRBV29-1 combines with J gene TRBJ2-5; the match to TRBD1 covers 9 bases. CDR1 is SQVTM and CDR2 is ANQGSEA in the germline V gene. V shed 1 base and J 1 base; nucleotides not matched to a gene: 4. This CDR3 has 15 residues. CDR3 DNA sequence: TGCAGCGTTGAAGGGGGACAGGGCCTCCAAGAGACCCAGTACTTC. As protein: CSVEGGQGLQETQYF. Complete variable domain (other parts from reference TRBV29-1 and TRBJ2-5): SAVISQKPSRDICQRGTSLTIQCQVDSQVTMMFWYRQQPGQSLTLIATANQGSEATYESGFVIDKFPISRPNLTFSTLTVSNMSPEDSSIYLCSVEGGQGLQETQYFGPGTRLLVL.